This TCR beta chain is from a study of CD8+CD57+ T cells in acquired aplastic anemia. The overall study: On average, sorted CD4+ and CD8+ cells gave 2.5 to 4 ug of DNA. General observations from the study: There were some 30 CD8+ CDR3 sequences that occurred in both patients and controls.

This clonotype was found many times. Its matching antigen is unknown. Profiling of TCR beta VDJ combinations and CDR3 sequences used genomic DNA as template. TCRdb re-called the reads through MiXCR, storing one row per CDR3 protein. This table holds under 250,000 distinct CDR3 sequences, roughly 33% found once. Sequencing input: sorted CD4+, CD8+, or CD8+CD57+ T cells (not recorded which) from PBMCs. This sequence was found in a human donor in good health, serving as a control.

The CDR3 region has the DNA TGTGCCAGCAGGCGGGACGGCAACTACGAGCAGTACTTC. This codes for CASRRDGNYEQYF. The V gene is TRBV2, the J gene TRBJ2-7; D might be TRBD2 (6 bases). Germline assignment: CDR1 SNHLY and CDR2 FYNNEI. The CDR3 is made up of 13 amino acids. V lost 6 bases to trimming and J lost 3 bases, with 12 bases between them.